This TCR beta chain was recorded in a study of post-analysis software for immune sequencing data. The study, taken as a whole, reports: Strong co-clustering by F measure was evident for samples that had been prepared in the same batch. People with multiple sclerosis had a significantly lower normalized Chao1 diversity than controls did.

With regard to this clonotype: Its antigen remains unknown.

Unique molecular identifiers tagged the TCR beta cDNA libraries. TCRdb recomputed calls from the PCR reads with MiXCR, one row per CDR3 protein. This table has over 250,000 distinct CDR3 sequences, about 40% appearing once. Sequencing was performed on blood. This TCR was recovered from a girl aged 5-17 years with multiple sclerosis.

In nucleotides, the CDR3 is TGTGCCAGCAGTTACTCGAAGGATACGCAGTATTTT. Its translation is CASSYSKDTQYF. The rearrangement joins TRBV6-2 or TRBV6-3 to TRBJ2-3, with D unresolved. The CDR3 has 12 amino acids. Trimming left V 0 bases short and J 6 bases short, with 4 bases between. Germline-derived CDR1 and CDR2 are MNHEY and SVGEGT.